A selection of T cell receptor beta chains follows, all from one sample in a study of CD8 T cells in ankylosing spondylitis. TCRdb re-called the 5' RACE reads through MiXCR, storing one row per CDR3 protein. The data show fewer than 450,000 distinct CDR3 sequences, approximately 17% seen once. Sample: blood, either unsorted or a sorted T cell fraction (not recorded which). The receptor set was obtained from a male donor with ankylosing spondylitis. The CDR3 runs from the conserved cysteine through the conserved F or W. The D gene is left open where the match is weak. The size of a clone is reported for some rows only, either as once, few or many, or as a class for expanded clones.

J	D	length	size	V	CDR3	DNA
TRBJ2-1	.	18	few	TRBV5-6	CASSLDYRERFSYNEQFF	TGTGCCAGCAGCTTGGATTACAGGGAGCGGTTCTCCTACAATGAGCAGTTCTTC
TRBJ2-1	.	14	.	TRBV9	CASSVRGMGNEQFF	TGTGCCAGCAGCGTAAGGGGTATGGGGAATGAGCAGTTCTTC
TRBJ1-2	.	16	.	TRBV4-3	CASSQEGTVGNYGYTF	TGCGCCAGCAGCCAAGAAGGGACGGTGGGGAACTATGGCTACACCTTC
TRBJ1-1	.	16	few	TRBV7-8	CASSLVWPGAITEAFF	TGTGCCAGCAGCTTAGTATGGCCGGGGGCCATCACTGAAGCTTTCTTT
TRBJ2-1	TRBD2	18	.	TRBV9	CASSAGEGSGLLYNEQFF	TGTGCCAGCAGCGCTGGGGAGGGAAGCGGACTACTATACAATGAGCAGTTCTTC
TRBJ2-3	TRBD2	14	few	TRBV20-1	CSASWTSGTDTQYF	TGCAGTGCTAGTTGGACTAGCGGCACAGATACGCAGTATTTT
TRBJ2-1	.	13	few	TRBV20-1	CSASGAPGNEQFF	TGCAGTGCTAGCGGGGCGCCGGGAAATGAGCAGTTCTTC
TRBJ1-1	.	16	few	TRBV28	CASSFEGKGKGTEAFF	TGTGCCAGCAGTTTCGAGGGGAAGGGGAAGGGCACTGAAGCTTTCTTT
TRBJ2-7	TRBD2	16	few	TRBV11-2	CASSHLRLAASYEQYF	TGTGCCAGCAGCCATCTACGACTAGCGGCTTCCTACGAGCAGTACTTC
TRBJ2-2	.	19	few	TRBV6-5	CASSYSGTERHQGAGELFF	TGTGCCAGCAGTTACTCCGGCACGGAGCGCCATCAGGGCGCCGGGGAGCTGTTTTTT
TRBJ1-2	TRBD1	15	.	TRBV2	CASSERGHPNYGYTF	TGTGCCAGCAGTGAGAGGGGGCATCCTAACTATGGCTACACCTTC
TRBJ1-3	TRBD1	17	.	TRBV12-3/TRBV12-4	CASSFFSTGGRGNTIYF	TGTGCCAGCAGCTTCTTCTCTACAGGGGGTAGAGGAAACACCATATATTTT
TRBJ1-2	.	11	few	TRBV20-1	CSARKDSHYTF	TGCAGTGCTAGAAAGGACAGTCACTACACCTTC
TRBJ1-6	.	17	.	TRBV18	CASSPLLMSSYNSPLHF	TGTGCCAGCTCACCTCTATTAATGAGCTCCTATAATTCACCCCTCCACTTT
TRBJ1-2	TRBD1	12	few	TRBV10-3	CASRDSNYGYTF	TGTGCCTCCCGGGACAGTAACTATGGCTACACCTTC
TRBJ2-1	.	13	.	TRBV12-3/TRBV12-4	CASTPSAYNEQFF	TGTGCCAGCACCCCCTCGGCCTACAATGAGCAGTTCTTC
TRBJ2-3	.	15	few	TRBV11-2	CASSSRQAVTDTQYF	TGTGCCAGCAGCTCTCGACAGGCGGTTACAGATACGCAGTATTTT
TRBJ1-2	.	15	.	TRBV20-1	CSGIRVTGPNYGYTF	TGCAGTGGGATTCGGGTGACAGGCCCCAACTATGGCTACACCTTC
TRBJ2-1	.	14	few	TRBV7-8	CASSLHSLYNEQFF	TGTGCCAGCAGCTTGCACTCACTCTACAATGAGCAGTTCTTC
TRBJ2-2	TRBD2	17	few	TRBV2	CASSEERTSGSTGELFF	TGTGCCAGCAGTGAAGAACGGACTAGCGGGAGTACCGGGGAGCTGTTTTTT
TRBJ1-6	.	15	few	TRBV4-1	CASSQEGYAGSPLHF	TGCGCCAGCAGCCAAGAGGGGTACGCGGGATCACCCCTCCACTTT
TRBJ2-7	.	12	few	TRBV25-1	CASSDQSYEQYF	TGTGCCAGCAGTGACCAGTCCTACGAGCAGTACTTC
TRBJ1-1	.	14	few	TRBV7-9	CASSPSRDRTEAFF	TGTGCCAGCAGCCCCAGCCGTGACAGGACAGAAGCTTTCTTT
TRBJ2-1	TRBD1	18	.	TRBV6-5	CASSYSSAGTGKNNEQFF	TGTGCCAGCAGTTACTCGTCTGCTGGGACAGGGAAGAACAATGAGCAGTTCTTC
TRBJ2-3	TRBD1	15	few	TRBV5-1	CASSLQGVDTDTQYF	TGCGCCAGCAGCTTACAGGGGGTCGACACAGATACGCAGTATTTT
TRBJ2-5	.	14	.	TRBV25-1	CASSANEGPETQYF	TGTGCCAGCAGTGCCAACGAGGGTCCAGAGACCCAGTACTTC
TRBJ1-2	.	18	.	TRBV28	CASSSYDPRRAEEWGYTF	TGTGCCAGCAGTTCTTACGATCCCCGTCGTGCGGAGGAATGGGGCTACACCTTC
TRBJ2-7	TRBD1	14	.	TRBV6-1	CASSQNIPGGEQYF	TGTGCCAGCAGTCAAAATATCCCAGGGGGCGAGCAGTACTTC
TRBJ1-2	.	14	few	TRBV20-1	CSRRPTGLNYGYTF	TGCAGTCGACGGCCCACAGGGCTTAACTATGGCTACACCTTC
TRBJ2-2	.	14	few	TRBV29-1	CSVPASQSAGELFF	TGCAGCGTTCCGGCCTCACAGTCCGCCGGGGAGCTGTTTTTT
TRBJ1-1	.	12	.	TRBV20-1	CSARPPPGEAFF	TGCAGTGCTAGACCCCCGCCGGGTGAAGCTTTCTTT
TRBJ2-3	.	15	few	TRBV20-1	CSAATPGAMGNTQYF	TGCAGTGCGGCTACTCCAGGGGCGATGGGGAATACGCAGTATTTT
TRBJ1-1	.	15	few	TRBV4-3	CASSQATGMNTEAFF	TGCGCCAGCAGCCAAGCTACGGGAATGAACACTGAAGCTTTCTTT
TRBJ2-1	TRBD1	14	few	TRBV7-8	CASSPGQVLREQFF	TGTGCCAGCAGCCCGGGACAGGTACTACGTGAGCAGTTCTTC
TRBJ1-5	.	15	.	TRBV5-6	CASSSGTKSNQPQHF	TGTGCCAGCAGCTCAGGCACAAAGAGCAATCAGCCCCAGCATTTT
TRBJ2-1	.	13	.	TRBV11-1	CASSLETEDEQFF	TGTGCCAGCAGCTTAGAGACGGAGGATGAGCAGTTCTTC
TRBJ2-7	.	14	few	TRBV12-3/TRBV12-4	CASSLNGNRYEQYF	TGTGCCAGCAGTTTGAACGGGAACCGCTACGAGCAGTACTTC
TRBJ2-7	TRBD2	16	.	TRBV7-2	CASSLVSVAGSYEQYF	TGTGCCAGCAGCTTAGTTTCCGTAGCGGGGTCCTACGAGCAGTACTTC
TRBJ2-7	.	14	.	TRBV6-1	CASSPEAAGEEQYF	TGTGCCAGCAGCCCTGAAGCGGCCGGGGAAGAGCAGTACTTC
TRBJ1-5	TRBD1	16	.	TRBV28	CASSLPSSGGKQPQHF	TGTGCCAGCAGTTTACCTTCCTCAGGGGGCAAGCAGCCCCAGCATTTT
TRBJ2-7	TRBD2	14	few	TRBV20-1	CSARTSGRGYEQYF	TGCAGTGCCCGGACTAGCGGGAGAGGCTACGAGCAGTACTTC
TRBJ2-3	.	16	few	TRBV7-6	CASSLISGRGTDTQYF	TGTGCCAGCAGCCTCATCAGCGGAAGGGGTACAGATACGCAGTATTTT
TRBJ1-1	.	15	.	TRBV7-9	CASSPGGLPNTEAFF	TGTGCCAGCAGCCCCGGGGGACTGCCGAACACTGAAGCTTTCTTT
TRBJ1-3	.	13	few	TRBV12-3/TRBV12-4	CASSLFSGNTIYF	TGTGCCAGCAGTCTTTTCTCTGGAAACACCATATATTTT